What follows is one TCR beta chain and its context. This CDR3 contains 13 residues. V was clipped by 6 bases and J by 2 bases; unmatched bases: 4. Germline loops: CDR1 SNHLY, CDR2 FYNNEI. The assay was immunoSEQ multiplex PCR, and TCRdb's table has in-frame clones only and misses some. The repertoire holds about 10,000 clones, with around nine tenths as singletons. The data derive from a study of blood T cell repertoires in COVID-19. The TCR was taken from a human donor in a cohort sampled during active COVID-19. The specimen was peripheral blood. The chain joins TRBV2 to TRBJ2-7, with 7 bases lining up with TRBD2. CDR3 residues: CASSFREAYEQYF. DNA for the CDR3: TGTGCCAGCAGCTTCCGGGAGGCCTACGAGCAGTACTTC.